In its sample, the clone carrying this T cell receptor beta chain was seen a few times. These data belong to a study of identical twins. The V gene lost 1 base and the J gene lost 7 bases, with 8 bases spanning the gap. The CDR3 runs to 13 residues. TCRdb reprocessed the 5' RACE reads via MiXCR and lists one record per CDR3 protein. The data show over 600,000 distinct CDR3 sequences, less than 25% seen once. The same data also went into a second study, on T cells expressing NK-cell markers.

The gene calls are TRBV12-3 or TRBV12-4 and TRBJ1-5; D ambiguous. The clonotype originates from a woman aged 18-29 years in good health. Input material: PBMCs. The CDR3 loop reads CASSLEAEQPQHF. The DNA of the CDR3 is TGTGCCAGCAGTTTAGAGGCGGAGCAGCCCCAGCATTTT.